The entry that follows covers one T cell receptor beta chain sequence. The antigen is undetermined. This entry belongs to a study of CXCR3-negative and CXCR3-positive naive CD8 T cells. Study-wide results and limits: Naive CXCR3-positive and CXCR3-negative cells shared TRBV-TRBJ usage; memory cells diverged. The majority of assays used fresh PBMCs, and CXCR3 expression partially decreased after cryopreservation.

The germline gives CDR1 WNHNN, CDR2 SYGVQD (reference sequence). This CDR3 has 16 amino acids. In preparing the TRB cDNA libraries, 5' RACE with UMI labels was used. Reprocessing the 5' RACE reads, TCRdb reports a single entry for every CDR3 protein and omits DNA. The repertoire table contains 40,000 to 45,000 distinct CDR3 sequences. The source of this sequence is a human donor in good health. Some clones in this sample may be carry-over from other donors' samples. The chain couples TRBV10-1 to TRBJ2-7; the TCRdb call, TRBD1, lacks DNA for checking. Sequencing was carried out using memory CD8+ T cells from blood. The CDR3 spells CARTPSGGQGAYEQYF.